The rows below give T cell receptor beta chains drawn from one sample of a study of T cell repertoires in cytomegalovirus infection. No antigen is known for these receptors. From the reads, TCRdb called clonotypes with MiXCR, one entry per CDR3 protein. There are about 920,000 distinct CDR3 sequences in the sample; 31% occur only once, and 13% lies in the top ten. Material: cultured CD8+ T cells from PBMCs, obtained from culture after CMV antigen stimulation. The receptors stem from a human donor in good health (CMV status not recorded). Some clones in this sample may be carry-over from other donors' samples. Each CDR3 is given with its conserved first and last residue. The D gene is left open where the match is weak. Size is stated for part of the rows, as once, few or many counts, or as a class when the clone is expanded.

D,J,V,size,DNA,CDR3
-,TRBJ2-2,TRBV7-9,few,TGTGCCAGCAGCCCGGACCCCTGGGCCGGGGAGCTGTTTTTT,CASSPDPWAGELFF
-,TRBJ1-3,TRBV7-6,-,TGTGCCAGCAGCTTCTCCATAGAAGCTGGAAACACCATATATTTT,CASSFSIEAGNTIYF
-,TRBJ2-5,TRBV27,-,TGTGCCAGCAGCCGGTGGGGGAATCGGGAGACCCAGTACTTC,CASSRWGNRETQYF
-,TRBJ2-1,TRBV7-2,few,TGTGCCAGCGGATTCGACAGACTTGAGCAGTTCTTC,CASGFDRLEQFF
-,TRBJ1-2,TRBV2,few,TGTGCCAGCAGTACAGGGACCTGGGGCGGTGGCTACACCTTC,CASSTGTWGGGYTF
-,TRBJ1-1,TRBV4-1,once,TGTGCCAGCAGCCAAGATCGAGGGGGGGCGAACACTGAAGCTTTCTTT,CASSQDRGGANTEAFF
-,TRBJ2-7,TRBV27,few,TGTGCCAGCAGTATTAGCGGACAGAGCTCCTACGAGCAGTACTTC,CASSISGQSSYEQYF
-,TRBJ1-5,TRBV6-1,-,TGTGCCAGCAGTGAAGCCCCAGCAGGGTACAATCAGCCCCAGCATTTT,CASSEAPAGYNQPQHF
-,TRBJ2-7,TRBV7-8,few,TGTGCCAGCAGCTTAGGTTTCAACGAGCAGTACTTC,CASSLGFNEQYF
TRBD1,TRBJ2-2,TRBV7-8,-,TGTGCCAGCGGAAAGGACAGGTACACCGGGGAGCTGTTTTTT,CASGKDRYTGELFF
TRBD2,TRBJ2-7,TRBV4-1,few,TGCGCCAGCAGCCAAGGCCATGGACTAGCGGGGCCAACCTACGAGCAGTACTTC,CASSQGHGLAGPTYEQYF
-,TRBJ1-5,TRBV6-1,few,TGTGCCAGCAGTGATCTATCGGCAGGGGATCAGCCCCAGCATTTT,CASSDLSAGDQPQHF
-,TRBJ2-7,TRBV5-4,-,TGTGCCAGCAGCTTGGGTGGGGGCGATGCCTACGAGCAGTACTTC,CASSLGGGDAYEQYF
-,TRBJ1-2,TRBV27,-,TGTGCCAGCGGACAAAGGATGAAGCTCTATGGCTACACCTTC,CASGQRMKLYGYTF
-,TRBJ2-3,TRBV15,few,TGTGCCACCAGCAGTCACCGGGGGACAGATACGCAGTATTTT,CATSSHRGTDTQYF
-,TRBJ1-5,TRBV27,-,TGTGCCAGCAGTAACGGAGGCGGACAGCCCCAGCATTTT,CASSNGGGQPQHF
-,TRBJ1-2,TRBV6-6,-,TGTGCCAGCAGCCGGACAGAGGGCGCCGACTATGGCTACACCTTC,CASSRTEGADYGYTF
TRBD2,TRBJ2-5,TRBV20-1,-,TGCAGTGCTCACGCGGGGGGCTTAGAAGAGACCCAGTACTTC,CSAHAGGLEETQYF
-,TRBJ2-7,TRBV12-3/TRBV12-4,few,TGTGCCAGCAGTTACAAAAGGGCAGCAGAGCAGTACTTC,CASSYKRAAEQYF
-,TRBJ2-4,TRBV7-9,-,TGTGCCACACGGGGGAGCGACGCCAAAAACATTCGGTACTTC,CATRGSDAKNIRYF
-,TRBJ2-3,TRBV7-9,-,TGTGCCAGCAGCCCGGAGCCCGGCCTCTCAACCAGCACAGATACGCAGTATTTT,CASSPEPGLSTSTDTQYF
-,TRBJ2-3,TRBV27,-,TGTGCCAGCAACAGAAAGGGACTTTTAGTCCCGACAGATACGCAGTATTTT,CASNRKGLLVPTDTQYF
-,TRBJ1-6,TRBV2,-,TGTGCCAGCAGGATGGGGAGGGCGTATAATTCACCCCTCCACTTT,CASRMGRAYNSPLHF
-,TRBJ1-1,TRBV7-9,-,TGTGCCAGCCGCTTACCGGGCCCGAACACTGAAGCTTTCTTT,CASRLPGPNTEAFF
-,TRBJ2-3,TRBV14,-,TGTGCCAGCAGCCAAGGTGGGAGCTACACAGATACGCAGTATTTT,CASSQGGSYTDTQYF
-,TRBJ1-1,TRBV6-1,few,TGTGCCAGCAGTGAAAGTGAAGGGGGAAAAGCTTTCTTT,CASSESEGGKAFF
-,TRBJ1-1,TRBV18,once,TGTGCCAGCTCACCGCAGCCCAGCCGGATCCCTGAAGCTTTCTTT,CASSPQPSRIPEAFF
-,TRBJ1-5,TRBV28,-,TGTGCCAGCAGTTTACATGGAGGACAAATAAATCAGCCCCAGCATTTT,CASSLHGGQINQPQHF
-,TRBJ1-1,TRBV19,-,TGTGCCAGTCGGATACTCGAGGACACTGAAGCTTTCTTT,CASRILEDTEAFF
-,TRBJ1-6,TRBV12-3/TRBV12-4,-,TGTGCCAGCAGTTTCCTGGGGAATAATTCACCCCTCCACTTT,CASSFLGNNSPLHF
-,TRBJ2-2,TRBV5-4,many,TGTGCCAGCAGCCCACCTGAAGGGCCCGGGGAGCTGTTTTTT,CASSPPEGPGELFF
-,TRBJ2-7,TRBV11-2,few,TGTGCCAGCAGCTCCCTTCTTGGGACAAGATCCTACGAGCAGTACTTC,CASSSLLGTRSYEQYF
TRBD2,TRBJ2-1,TRBV9,-,TGTGCCAGCAGCGTAGGGGCCGCTCTGACTAGCGGGGGGTGGGAGCAGTTCTTC,CASSVGAALTSGGWEQFF
TRBD2,TRBJ2-1,TRBV7-8,many,TGTGCCAGCAGCCCTAGCGGGGGGCTCTACAATGAGCAGTTCTTC,CASSPSGGLYNEQFF
TRBD2,TRBJ2-3,TRBV6-2/TRBV6-3,few,TGTGCCAGCAGTACCAGACTAGCGGGGCGAGTAGATACGCAGTATTTT,CASSTRLAGRVDTQYF
-,TRBJ2-2,TRBV7-6,many,TGTGCCAGCAACGGTCCTAGCGACAACACCGGGGAGCTGTTTTTT,CASNGPSDNTGELFF
-,TRBJ1-5,TRBV24-1,-,TGTGCCACCAGTTCGGGGATTAGCAATCAGCCCCAGCATTTT,CATSSGISNQPQHF
TRBD1,TRBJ2-1,TRBV7-2,many,TGTGCCAGCAGCCCCTGGACAGGAGGCTCCTACAATGAGCAGTTCTTC,CASSPWTGGSYNEQFF
TRBD1,TRBJ2-7,TRBV10-3,few,TGTGCCATCAGTGAGTCGGGGACAGGGGTCCTTCAAACCTACGAGCAGTACTTC,CAISESGTGVLQTYEQYF
-,TRBJ2-5,TRBV7-2,-,TGTGCCAGCAGCTTAGACCTAGTGGCCCGAGAGACCCAGTACTTC,CASSLDLVARETQYF
TRBD1,TRBJ2-1,TRBV6-5,-,TGTGCCAGCAGACCGGACAGGGTGAATGAGCAGTTCTTC,CASRPDRVNEQFF
TRBD1,TRBJ2-3,TRBV27,few,TGTGCCAGCAGCCCGTTCACAGGGGTGAGGGATACGCAGTATTTT,CASSPFTGVRDTQYF
-,TRBJ1-1,TRBV19,-,TGTGCCAGTAGTCCCTGGGTGGGGGGGAACACTGAAGCTTTCTTT,CASSPWVGGNTEAFF
TRBD1,TRBJ2-1,TRBV5-1,few,TGCGCCAGCAGCTTGGGGTCAGGGGGTCTTCAGGGGAATGAGCAGTTCTTC,CASSLGSGGLQGNEQFF
-,TRBJ1-6,TRBV20-1,-,TGCAGTGCCGGAAGGGGTGATTATAATTCACCCCTCCACTTT,CSAGRGDYNSPLHF
-,TRBJ2-3,TRBV7-8,many,TGTGCCAGCAGCCTTTATATGGCTAGTGCTAGCACAGATACGCAGTATTTT,CASSLYMASASTDTQYF